These 21 T cell receptor beta chains originate from one sample sequenced in a study of PD-1 blockade in classical Hodgkin lymphoma. The repertoire was sequenced with immunoSEQ multiplex PCR; TCRdb's copy has only in-frame clones and lacks some. This sample has about 17,000 clones; 75% to 85% occur once, and the top ten carry 3.5% to 5%. Each patient's relapse followed autologous stem cell transplantation, and brentuximab vedotin exposure varied. The specimen comprised peripheral blood mononuclear cells (PBMCs), sampled at baseline. The receptors shown here come from a human donor with classical Hodgkin lymphoma.

This chain joins TRBV4-2 and TRBJ2-1, with 10 bases aligning to TRBD2. Germline CDR1 and CDR2: LGHNA and YNFKEQ. The CDR3 consists of 15 residues. J was trimmed by 5 bases and V by 3 bases; bases with no gene match: 4. The DNA of the CDR3 is TGTGCCAGCAGCCAGCCTAGCGGGGGTGACAATGAGCAGTTCTTC. This encodes CASSQPSGGDNEQFF.

This sequence joins TRBV21-1 and TRBJ1-5. TRBV21-1 is listed as a pseudogene. The CDR3 consists of 17 residues. The CDR3 coding sequence is TGTGCCAGCAGCACATATCTGCTACATTGGCATCATCAGCCCCAGCATTTT. Its protein product is CASSTYLLHWHHQPQHF.

A word on this clone: Other DNA sequences in this specimen translate into the identical CDR3. This chain uses TRBV6-6 with TRBJ1-1; no firm D call. The germline V gene has CDR1 MNHNY and CDR2 SVGAGI (reference sequence). Trimming stripped 6 bases from V and 5 bases from J, with 16 bases between. The CDR3 length is 14 residues. The CDR3 loop reads CASSSDGIGTEAFF. CDR3 bases: TGTGCCAGCAGCTCGGACGGAATCGGAACTGAAGCTTTCTTT.

The chain employs TRBV6-1 and TRBJ2-7; 7 positions agree with TRBD2. Germline CDR1 is MNHNS and CDR2 is SASEGT. V trimming: 2 bases; J trimming: 3 bases; junction bases outside the gene matches: 4. The CDR3 consists of 14 residues. CDR3: CASSEWEGGYEQYF. In DNA, the CDR3 is TGTGCCAGCAGTGAATGGGAGGGAGGCTACGAGCAGTACTTC.

The gene calls are TRBV6-5 and TRBJ1-1; D is unresolved. Deletions cut 2 bases from V and 7 bases from J, with 5 bases between. The length of the CDR3 is 11 residues. CDR1 MNHEY and CDR2 SVGAGI come from the germline V gene. The CDR3 region has the DNA TGTGCCAGCAGTTACGGTATTGAAGCTTTCTTT. Its translation: CASSYGIEAFF.

The V gene is TRBV30, the J gene TRBJ2-3; 7 nucleotides match TRBD2. V lost 2 bases to trimming and J lost 3 bases; unmatched junction nucleotides: 5. The germline gives CDR1 GTSNPN, CDR2 SVGIG (reference sequence). The CDR3 contains 14 residues. The CDR3 region is CAWSYSGVTDTQYF. The CDR3, as DNA: TGTGCCTGGAGTTACAGCGGGGTTACAGATACGCAGTATTTT.

The V gene is TRBV6-1, the J gene TRBJ2-7, with 8 bases that match TRBD1. CDR3 length: 14 residues. Looked up from germline, CDR1 is MNHNS and CDR2 is SASEGT. After removal of 11 bases from V and 2 bases from J, the junction contained 11 bases not matched to a gene. The CDR3 loop is CASRTSGQAYEQYF. The CDR3 DNA is TGTGCCTCTCGTACCTCGGGACAGGCCTACGAGCAGTACTTC.

This clone has just a few counts. The V call is TRBV30, the J call TRBJ2-3; a weak D match, TRBD1 (6 bases). The germline gives CDR1 GTSNPN, CDR2 SVGIG (reference sequence). There are 13 residues in the CDR3. Trimming pared 1 base from V and 5 bases from J, leaving 10 bases between. CDR3 DNA: TGTGCCTGGAGTGCTACGACAGGAGATACGCAGTATTTT. Protein: CAWSATTGDTQYF.

The gene calls are TRBV9 and TRBJ2-7; D is unclear. Germline lookup yields CDR1 SGDLS and CDR2 YYNGEE. The CDR3 has 14 amino acids. V gave up 1 base and J gave up 7 bases, with 15 bases separating them. The CDR3: CASSVWPSSREQYF. CDR3 sequence (DNA): TGTGCCAGCAGCGTATGGCCGAGCTCCAGGGAGCAGTACTTC. The whole variable domain, filled in from reference TRBV9 and TRBJ2-7, reads DSGVTQTPKHLITATGQRVTLRCSPRSGDLSVYWYQQSLDQGLQFLIQYYNGEERAKGNILERFSAQQFPDLHSELNLSSLELGDSALYFCASSVWPSSREQYFGPGTRLTVT.

J is TRBJ2-5 and V is TRBV7-9; 9 bases map to TRBD1. Germline V CDR1 and CDR2: SEHNR, FQNEAQ (reference sequence). The CDR3 consists of 15 residues. The trim removed 7 bases at V and 5 bases at J, leaving 11 bases unmatched. This CDR3 is CASITTGGEGETQYF. CDR3 in DNA: TGTGCCAGCATCACCACAGGGGGCGAGGGGGAGACCCAGTACTTC. Full variable domain (missing parts from reference TRBV7-9 and TRBJ2-5): DTGVSQNPRHKITKRGQNVTFRCDPISEHNRLYWYRQTLGQGPEFLTYFQNEAQLEKSRLLSDRFSAERPKGSFSTLEIQRTEQGDSAMYLCASITTGGEGETQYFGPGTRLLVL.

V and J are TRBV6-6 and TRBJ2-6; TRBD1 matches at 10 bases. This CDR3 comprises 16 residues. The junction had 2 bases not matched to a gene; V was cut back by 6 bases and J by 0 bases. Germline CDR1 MNHNY, CDR2 SVGAGI (reference sequence). CDR3: CASRWTGGSGANVLTF. The CDR3 DNA is TGTGCCAGCAGATGGACAGGGGGCTCTGGGGCCAACGTCCTGACTTTC.

This chain joins TRBV5-4 and TRBJ1-2; D gene ambiguous. V was cut by 4 bases and J by 6 bases, with 13 bases left in between. CDR1 and CDR2 (germline): SGHNT, YYREEE (reference sequence). The CDR3 spans 13 residues. CDR3 protein: CASSKDLWDGYTF. Written as DNA, the CDR3 is TGTGCCAGCAGCAAGGACCTATGGGATGGCTACACCTTC.

The rearrangement joins TRBV9 to TRBJ2-1, with a tentative D call TRBD2 (5 bases). This CDR3 region has 13 residues. The germline V gene has CDR1 SGDLS and CDR2 YYNGEE. V was shortened by 0 bases and J by 8 bases, with 9 bases between the two germline ends. CDR3 sequence reads: CASSVGLRDEQFF. DNA for the CDR3: TGTGCCAGCAGCGTAGGGTTGAGGGATGAGCAGTTCTTC.

The chain combines TRBV10-1 with TRBJ2-7; tentative D call: TRBD1 (5 bases). The CDR3 contains 14 residues. V was pared by 8 bases and J by 0 bases, with 14 bases between. CDR1 and CDR2 (germline): WNHNN, SYGVQD (reference sequence). The CDR3: CASGSNQGSYEQYF. CDR3 DNA sequence: TGCGCCAGCGGGTCAAATCAGGGCTCCTACGAGCAGTACTTC.

The gene calls are TRBV7-9 and TRBJ2-2; D not certain. The ends were cut back, 1 base at V and 3 bases at J, with 3 bases in the middle. CDR1 is SEHNR, CDR2 FQNEAQ, per germline (reference sequence). The CDR3 runs to 13 residues. Written as DNA, the CDR3 is TGTGCCAGCAGCTTAGTCGACACCGGGGAGCTGTTTTTT. This codes for CASSLVDTGELFF.

In this sample, this clone turned up a few times. CDR3 in DNA: TGTGCCAGCAGCCCAACGGGTTCATACAATGAGCAGTTCTTC. This translates into CASSPTGSYNEQFF. The chain recombines TRBV7-2 with TRBJ2-1; unclear D gene. The CDR3 length is 14 residues. Germline V gives CDR1 SGHTA, CDR2 FQGNSA. Trimming left V 5 bases short and J 4 bases short, with 12 bases between.

This clone has a single count. CDR3 residues: CASSRLPGARTEAFF. CDR3 nucleotides: TGTGCCAGCAGCCGATTGCCCGGGGCCCGCACTGAAGCTTTCTTT. The rearrangement links TRBV14 to TRBJ1-1, with a possible D match to TRBD1 (5 bases). The CDR3 has 15 residues. CDR1 and CDR2 (germline): SGHDN, FVKESK. V shed 4 bases and J shed 4 bases, with 16 bases lying between them.

In this sample, this clone turned up once. The rearrangement joins TRBV6-6 to TRBJ2-5; TRBD1 is a possible D gene (6 bases). The germline V gene has CDR1 MNHNY and CDR2 SVGAGI (reference sequence). This CDR3 has 15 amino acids. V shed 2 bases and J shed 1 base, with 11 bases lying between them. The CDR3 spells CASSYGQNRQETQYF. The CDR3 DNA reads TGTGCCAGCAGTTACGGACAGAACCGCCAAGAGACCCAGTACTTC.

The chain joins TRBV5-1 to TRBJ2-3; D is perhaps TRBD2 (5 bases). This CDR3 has 15 amino acids. The germline gives CDR1 SGHRS, CDR2 YFSETQ. V shed 0 bases and J shed 4 bases, with 12 bases lying between them. CDR3 DNA: TGCGCCAGCAGCTTGGCGGGGAAGGGTGCAGATACGCAGTATTTT. Protein product: CASSLAGKGADTQYF.

In DNA form, the CDR3 reads TGCGCCAGCAGCATCGGGACAACCTACAATGAGCAGTTCTTC. It yields the protein CASSIGTTYNEQFF. The gene calls are TRBV5-1 and TRBJ2-1; perhaps TRBD1 as D (6 bases). The germline V gene encodes CDR1 SGHRS and CDR2 YFSETQ. V lost 4 bases to trimming and J lost 2 bases, with 10 bases between them. CDR3 length equals 14 residues.

J is TRBJ2-1 and V is TRBV10-3; D remains unclear. Germline loops: CDR1 ENHRY, CDR2 SYGVKD. Trimming shortened V by 0 bases and J by 4 bases, and 10 bases separated the two germline ends. The CDR3 length is 15 residues. CDR3 loop: CAISESYAVYNEQFF. The CDR3 DNA sequence: TGTGCCATCAGTGAGTCGTATGCTGTTTACAATGAGCAGTTCTTC.